The 31 T cell receptor beta chains given below trace back to one sample, sequenced in a study of T cell responses to AZD1222 COVID-19 vaccine (dated by TCRdb to the early 2020s). Preparation of the library involved the immunoSEQ multiplex PCR assay. In TCRdb, the immuneACCESS table is reduced to in-frame sequences with V and J assigned. These tables do not hold every clone; where another copy was compared, an unresolved V gene accounts for under half, and the others remain unexplained. This sample is represented by roughly 120,000 clones; roughly nine tenths of them were singletons. The biggest ten clones account for around 2.8% of the sample. Reading the label with the study, this specimen's time point is: baseline before first vaccination. This specimen consisted of peripheral blood, obtained on day 0 of AZD1222 vaccination. The receptor source for this set is an adult in good health.

The chain has TRBV7-2 and TRBJ1-2, with 9 bases identical to TRBD1. The CDR3 has 14 amino acids. Germline assignment: CDR1 SGHTA and CDR2 FQGNSA. V shed 4 bases, J shed 6 bases, and the junction held 6 bases outside the gene matches. CDR3 DNA sequence: TGTGCCAGCAGCTCATCGACAGGGGGGAATGGCTACACCTTC. Translation: CASSSSTGGNGYTF. Full variable domain (remainder filled in from reference TRBV7-2 and TRBJ1-2): GAGVSQSPSNKVTEKGKDVELRCDPISGHTALYWYRQSLGQGLEFLIYFQGNSAPDKSGLPSDRFSAERTGGSVSTLTIQRTQQEDSAVYLCASSSSTGGNGYTFGSGTRLTVV.

V usage is TRBV5-1 and J usage is TRBJ1-1; D remains unclear. This CDR3 has 14 residues. Germline V lookup: CDR1 SGHRS, CDR2 YFSETQ. The ends were cut back, 0 bases at V and 1 base at J, with 7 bases in the middle. CDR3 loop: CASSLGAGNTEAFF. CDR3 DNA: TGCGCCAGCAGCTTGGGGGCGGGGAACACTGAAGCTTTCTTT. Drawing the rest from reference TRBV5-1 and TRBJ1-1, the complete variable domain is KAGVTQTPRYLIKTRGQQVTLSCSPISGHRSVSWYQQTPGQGLQFLFEYFSETQRNKGNFPGRFSGRQFSNSRSEMNVSTLELGDSALYLCASSLGAGNTEAFFGQGTRLTVV.

The chain recombines TRBV5-4 with TRBJ2-5; D unresolved. V lost 4 bases, J lost 0 bases, and 13 bases lay in between. The CDR3 covers 15 residues. Germline V lookup: CDR1 SGHNT, CDR2 YYREEE (reference sequence). The CDR3 loop reads CASSAKTSYQETQYF. The CDR3 DNA reads as TGTGCCAGCAGCGCCAAGACTTCGTACCAAGAGACCCAGTACTTC.

This chain connects TRBV19 to TRBJ1-1; D unclear. The CDR3 runs 15 residues. CDR1 and CDR2 from the germline V gene are LNHDA and SQIVND (reference sequence). With 6 bases removed from V and 1 base from J, the gap between germline ends came to 15 bases. CDR3 DNA sequence: TGTGCCAGTAGCAAGAGAAGGACGGAGAACACTGAAGCTTTCTTT. Translating it yields CASSKRRTENTEAFF.

V and J are TRBV5-1 and TRBJ1-2; 7 bases align to TRBD1. The junction had 4 bases not matched to a gene; V was cut back by 5 bases and J by 0 bases. CDR1 and CDR2 from the germline V gene are SGHRS and YFSETQ. The CDR3 runs 14 residues. CDR3 nucleotides: TGCGCCAGCAGAACCGGGACAGCTAACTATGGCTACACCTTC. It codes for CASRTGTANYGYTF.

The chain is built from TRBV18 and TRBJ2-1, with 9 bases identical to TRBD2. CDR1 and CDR2 from the germline V gene are KGHSH and LQKENI. With V trimmed by 3 bases and J by 0 bases, 9 bases remained unmatched. The length of the CDR3 is 18 residues. The CDR3 DNA reads TGTGCCAGCTCACCGCGTCTAGCGGGATTCAGCTCCTACAATGAGCAGTTCTTC. Translated, it gives CASSPRLAGFSSYNEQFF.

This chain connects TRBV2 to TRBJ2-1, with 11 bases identical to TRBD2. The CDR3 runs 16 residues. CDR1 is SNHLY, CDR2 FYNNEI, per germline. J lost 1 base, V lost 1 base, and 0 bases had no gene match. The DNA for the CDR3 is TGTGCCAGCAGTGAAGGGACTAGCGGGTCCTACAATGAGCAGTTCTTC. Its protein product is CASSEGTSGSYNEQFF.

The chain couples TRBV27 to TRBJ1-3; D is unresolved. CDR1 MNHEY and CDR2 SMNVEV come from the germline V gene (reference sequence). The germline V and J ends were trimmed by 2 bases and 2 bases, with 7 bases remaining between them. The CDR3 is made up of 14 amino acids. The DNA for the CDR3 is TGTGCCAGCAGTTTACAGTACCCTGGAAACACCATATATTTT. Translating gives CASSLQYPGNTIYF.

This rearrangement joins TRBV29-1 to TRBJ2-7; 7 bases match TRBD2. V lost 4 bases, J lost 0 bases, and 9 bases stayed unmatched. Germline V lookup: CDR1 SQVTM, CDR2 ANQGSEA. The CDR3 is made up of 15 amino acids. CDR3 loop: CSVAVGGGFSYEQYF. CDR3 coding DNA: TGCAGCGTTGCAGTTGGGGGAGGGTTCTCCTACGAGCAGTACTTC.

The chain couples TRBV5-1 to TRBJ2-3, with no clear D. The CDR3 spans 16 residues. Germline V gene data show CDR1 as SGHRS and CDR2 as YFSETQ. The V and J ends lost 1 base and 0 bases respectively, with 12 bases between them. The CDR3: CASSLRSILSTDTQYF. As DNA, the CDR3 is TGCGCCAGCAGCTTGCGATCAATTTTGAGCACAGATACGCAGTATTTT.

The chain couples TRBV5-1 to TRBJ1-4; the D is unclear. CDR1 SGHRS and CDR2 YFSETQ come from the germline V gene. The V gene lost 4 bases and the J gene lost 4 bases, with 14 bases spanning the gap. This CDR3 region has 15 residues. The CDR3 sequence is CASSTDMEFNEKLFF. Here the CDR3 DNA reads TGCGCCAGCAGCACTGACATGGAATTTAATGAAAAACTGTTTTTT. Full variable domain (outside the CDR3, taken from reference TRBV5-1 and TRBJ1-4): KAGVTQTPRYLIKTRGQQVTLSCSPISGHRSVSWYQQTPGQGLQFLFEYFSETQRNKGNFPGRFSGRQFSNSRSEMNVSTLELGDSALYLCASSTDMEFNEKLFFGSGTQLSVL.

The chain couples TRBV10-3 to TRBJ1-5; maybe TRBD1 (6 bases). Germline CDR1 and CDR2: ENHRY and SYGVKD. The CDR3 is 14 residues long. V lost 4 bases and J 7 bases, leaving 14 bases between the germline ends. Here the CDR3 reads CAISVGGEEQPQHF. The DNA of the CDR3 is TGTGCCATCAGTGTAGGGGGGGAGGAACAGCCCCAGCATTTT.

The chain uses TRBV1 and TRBJ2-1; the table's D call TRBD2 went unverified against the DNA. TRBV1 is listed as a pseudogene. The CDR3 has 18 amino acids. CDR3 coding DNA: TGCACCAGCAGCCAAGTCCCACTAACCCGGACTAGCGGGAATGAGCAGTTCTTC. Protein: CTSSQVPLTRTSGNEQFF.

The chain has TRBV7-9 and TRBJ1-1; no definite D call. Trimming removed 1 base from V and 0 bases from J, with 6 bases in between. The CDR3 totals 14 residues. Germline V CDR1 and CDR2: SEHNR, FQNEAQ (reference sequence). The CDR3 reads CASSLERLNTEAFF. CDR3 nucleotide sequence: TGTGCCAGCAGCTTAGAACGGTTGAACACTGAAGCTTTCTTT.

This clone has more than one count but fewer than ten. The gene calls are TRBV27 and TRBJ2-1; 9 positions match TRBD2. This CDR3 is built from 17 residues. Germline-derived CDR1 and CDR2 are MNHEY and SMNVEV (reference sequence). V lost 6 bases to trimming and J lost 2 bases; unmatched junction nucleotides: 11. In nucleotides, the CDR3 is TGTGCCAGCAGGGAGGGATGGCGGGAGGGCCCCTACAATGAGCAGTTCTTC. This translates into CASREGWREGPYNEQFF.

The rearrangement joins TRBV12-5 to TRBJ2-1; possible D gene TRBD2, 5 bases. CDR3 size: 13 residues. V lost 6 bases and J 9 bases, leaving 15 bases between the germline ends. Per germline, CDR1 LGHNT and CDR2 FRNRAP. DNA of the CDR3: TGTGCTAGTGGAGCGGAGCGCCGCGGTGAGCAGTTCTTC. Amino acid sequence: CASGAERRGEQFF.

The chain recombines TRBV12-3 or TRBV12-4 with TRBJ1-2; 9 bases line up with TRBD1. This CDR3 has 12 amino acids. With 5 bases clipped from V and 8 bases from J, the junction kept 3 bases outside the gene matches. CDR3: CASSGTGRGYTF. CDR3 bases: TGTGCCAGCAGTGGGACAGGGAGGGGCTACACCTTC.

Regarding this clone: This CDR3 is also generated by other DNA sequences in the sample. This sequence joins TRBV12-3 or TRBV12-4 and TRBJ2-5; D unclear. This CDR3 contains 11 residues. Trimming took off 5 bases at V and 5 bases at J, with 6 bases between the two ends. The CDR3 spells CASSLTETQYF. The CDR3 bases are TGTGCCAGCAGTCTCACGGAGACCCAGTACTTC.

The chain recombines TRBV19 with TRBJ1-3, with D tentatively TRBD1 (5 bases). Trimming took off 7 bases at V and 2 bases at J, with 15 bases between the two ends. CDR1 and CDR2 from the germline V gene are LNHDA and SQIVND (reference sequence). CDR3 length equals 15 residues. CDR3 nucleotides: TGTGCCAGTACTATCTCAGGGAACCCTGGAAACACCATATATTTT. Protein product: CASTISGNPGNTIYF.

This chain joins TRBV14 and TRBJ1-2; the D is unclear. Germline CDR1 reads SGHDN; CDR2 reads FVKESK. The CDR3 covers 13 residues. V dropped 0 bases and J dropped 5 bases, with 7 bases sitting between them. CDR3 DNA sequence: TGTGCCAGCAGCCAAGATAGACGGTATGGCTACACCTTC. As protein: CASSQDRRYGYTF.

This clone was seen only a few times. V is TRBV6-1 and J is TRBJ1-2; perhaps TRBD1 as D (5 bases). The CDR3 covers 15 residues. Germline CDR1 reads MNHNS; CDR2 reads SASEGT. Trimming removed 0 bases from V and 7 bases from J, with 15 bases in between. The CDR3 bases are TGTGCCAGCAGTGAAGCAAGCGGTTTAAGGGGTGGCTACACCTTC. This encodes CASSEASGLRGGYTF.

The chain joins TRBV6-2 or TRBV6-3 to TRBJ1-2; no definite D call. Trimming took off 0 bases at V and 3 bases at J, with 8 bases between the two ends. Germline lookup yields CDR1 MNHEY and CDR2 SVGEGT. CDR3 length: 14 amino acids. The DNA for the CDR3 is TGTGCCAGCAGTTACTCGATACGGGACTATGGCTACACCTTC. As protein: CASSYSIRDYGYTF.

This clone came up once. The chain has TRBV12-3 or TRBV12-4 and TRBJ2-7, with unresolved D. The CDR3 has 13 amino acids. Trimming removed 1 base from V and 0 bases from J, with 4 bases in between. The CDR3 sequence: CASSLVLSYEQYF. The CDR3 DNA is TGTGCCAGCAGTTTAGTACTCTCCTACGAGCAGTACTTC.

The chain employs TRBV4-3 and TRBJ1-2; D gene ambiguous. The CDR3 covers 15 residues. Trimming removed 1 base at V and 4 bases at J, with 13 bases between. CDR1 and CDR2 (germline): LGHNA, YSLEER. The CDR3 nucleotides read TGCGCCAGCAGCCAAGCTGATCAGCTGATCTATGGCTACACCTTC. Encoded protein: CASSQADQLIYGYTF.

Points on this clone: One end of the junction varies from germline; a read error may be responsible. The chain couples TRBV27 to TRBJ2-7; 9 nucleotides line up with TRBD2. This CDR3 is 15 amino acids long. The germline CDR1 and CDR2 sequences are MNHEY and SMNVEV (reference sequence). CDR3 residues: CASGFRPSGNYEQYF. CDR3 bases: TGTGCCAGCGGTTTTCGTCCTAGCGGGAACTACGAGCAGTACTTC.

The chain couples TRBV18 to TRBJ2-3; no reliable D call. This CDR3 spans 14 amino acids. V dropped 0 bases and J dropped 0 bases, with 4 bases sitting between them. Germline CDR1 reads KGHSH; CDR2 reads LQKENI. CDR3 bases: TGTGCCAGCTCACCACCGGGCAGCACAGATACGCAGTATTTT. This translates into CASSPPGSTDTQYF.

The rearrangement uses TRBV10-2 and TRBJ1-4; D gene uncertain. Trimming stripped 10 bases from V and 3 bases from J, with 12 bases between. The CDR3 extends over 13 amino acids. Germline CDR1 reads WSHSY; CDR2 reads SAAADI. This chain's CDR3 is CATRTSANEKLFF. In nucleotides, the CDR3 is TGCGCCACCCGGACTAGTGCTAATGAAAAACTGTTTTTT.

V is TRBV9 and J is TRBJ2-3; TRBD2 might be the D (5 bases). Trimming took 3 bases from V and 0 from J, leaving 8 bases between them. The germline CDR1 and CDR2 sequences are SGDLS and YYNGEE. The CDR3 is made up of 14 amino acids. As DNA, the CDR3 is TGTGCCAGCAGCGCTAGCCATAGCACAGATACGCAGTATTTT. Its translation: CASSASHSTDTQYF.

This chain uses TRBV7-9 with TRBJ1-3; D not certain. The CDR3 contains 14 residues. V was shortened by 4 bases and J by 4 bases, with 11 bases between the two germline ends. Looked up from germline, CDR1 is SEHNR and CDR2 is FQNEAQ (reference sequence). The CDR3 sequence: CASSSAGFGNTIYF. CDR3 in DNA: TGTGCCAGCAGCTCGGCGGGTTTCGGAAACACCATATATTTT. Together with reference TRBV7-9 and TRBJ1-3, the CDR3 gives the full variable domain: DTGVSQNPRHKITKRGQNVTFRCDPISEHNRLYWYRQTLGQGPEFLTYFQNEAQLEKSRLLSDRFSAERPKGSFSTLEIQRTEQGDSAMYLCASSSAGFGNTIYFGEGSWLTVV.

The rearrangement joins TRBV4-2 to TRBJ1-1; D uncertain. This CDR3 is 14 amino acids long. CDR1 LGHNA and CDR2 YNFKEQ come from the germline V gene. With 0 bases removed from V and 3 bases from J, the gap between germline ends came to 8 bases. The CDR3 here is CASSQDTGDTEAFF. The CDR3 coding sequence is TGTGCCAGCAGCCAAGATACCGGGGACACTGAAGCTTTCTTT.

The chain couples TRBV2 to TRBJ1-4; D gene unclear. CDR3 length: 13 amino acids. Trimming stripped 6 bases from V and 8 bases from J, with 13 bases between. Germline V CDR1 and CDR2: SNHLY, FYNNEI. In nucleotides, the CDR3 is TGTGCCAGCAGGGGAGACTCGGGGGAAAAACTGTTTTTT. This translates into CASRGDSGEKLFF.